What follows is one T cell receptor beta chain and its context. What this receptor recognizes is not known. To determine HCMV serostatus, a commercial ELISA kit was used to detect HCMV-specific IgG in serum. Peripheral blood mononuclear cells were isolated from blood by Ficoll density gradient centrifugation. This record comes from a study of T cells expressing NK-cell markers (dated by TCRdb to between 2020 and 2021). The study in broad terms: TCR beta-chain repertoires were profiled in sorted CD3+CD56+NKG2C+, CD3+CD56+NKG2C- and CD3+CD56-NKG2C+ T-cell subsets from about 8 donors. The libraries were sequenced on Illumina HiSeq 2000/2500, MiSeq or NextSeq, producing 2 x 150 bp reads. Randomly selected healthy volunteers, three men and five women, were used as the eight sequenced donors. Seven of the eight sequenced donors were HCMV-seropositive and one was HCMV-seronegative.

Sequencing relied on an Illumina HiSeq 2000. 5'RACE template switching, by which a universal primer site and unique molecular identifiers were added, was used to make TCR beta cDNA libraries. Priming for cDNA synthesis came from the TCR beta constant segment, and two successive PCR amplification steps followed. The paper's data handling went like this. Reads were demultiplexed and grouped by UMI with MIGEC, and clonotypes were assembled and quantified with MiTCR. To exclude erroneous sequences, any TCR cDNA sequence not supported by at least two reads was discarded. Downstream repertoire analysis used the tcR package, and clonotypes were matched across fractions by CDR3 nucleotide sequence plus V segment. VDJmatch was used to annotate antigen specificity against VDJdb, with one amino acid substitution in CDR3 allowed. Reprocessed by TCRdb, the reads give a single entry per CDR3 protein sequence, without DNA. These V and J calls derive from TCRdb rather than the authors' analysis. The table kept for this sample lists roughly 430,000 distinct CDR3 sequences. The ten largest clones add up to 7.3% of the sample.

Per the germline V gene, LGHNA is the CDR1 and YNFKEQ is the CDR2. Measured from the cysteine to the phenylalanine, the CDR3 is 15 residues long. DNA is not recorded here. General study outcomes and caveats: In 5 to 7 donors, the dominant CD3+CD56+NKG2C+ clonotypes ranked among the top 10 CD8+ clonotypes, making up roughly 1.0-7.5% of CD8+ T cells. Those dominant clonotypes were again the most abundant among CD3+CD56-NKG2C+ cells in four donors, at roughly 25-60.1%. Whether the expanded NKG2C-expressing T cell clones were specific for HCMV antigens was left unclear.

The V gene is TRBV4-2 and the J gene is TRBJ2-7; without DNA, the TCRdb call of TRBD2 cannot be checked. This TCR was sampled from a woman aged 18 to 75 in good health. Sequenced: blood T cells: a sorted CD56 or NKG2C T cell subset, CD4+ or CD8+ T cells, or bulk PBMC T cells (not recorded which). For the CDR3, the sequence is CASSQDAGSSYEQYF.